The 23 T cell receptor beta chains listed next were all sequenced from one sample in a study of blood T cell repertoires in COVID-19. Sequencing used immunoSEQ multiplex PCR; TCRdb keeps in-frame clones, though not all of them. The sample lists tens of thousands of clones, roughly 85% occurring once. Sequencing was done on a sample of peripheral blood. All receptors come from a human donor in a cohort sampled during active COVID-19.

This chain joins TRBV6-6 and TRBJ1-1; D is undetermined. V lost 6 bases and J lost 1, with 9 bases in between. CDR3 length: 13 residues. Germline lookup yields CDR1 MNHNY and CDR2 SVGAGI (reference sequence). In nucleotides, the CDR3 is TGTGCCAGCAGACGCGGGCCGAACACTGAAGCTTTCTTT. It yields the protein CASRRGPNTEAFF.

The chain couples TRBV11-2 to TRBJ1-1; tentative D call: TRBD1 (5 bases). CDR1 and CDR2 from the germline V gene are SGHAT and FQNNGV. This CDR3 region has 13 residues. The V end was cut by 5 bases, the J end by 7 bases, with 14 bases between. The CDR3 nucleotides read TGTGCCAGCAGCCCAGAGCGGGGGTATGAAGCTTTCTTT. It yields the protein CASSPERGYEAFF.

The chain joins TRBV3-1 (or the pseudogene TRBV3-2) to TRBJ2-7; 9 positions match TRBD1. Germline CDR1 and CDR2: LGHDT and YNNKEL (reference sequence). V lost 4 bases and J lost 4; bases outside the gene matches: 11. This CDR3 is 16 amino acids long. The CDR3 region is CASSPTGQGILYEQYF. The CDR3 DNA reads TGTGCCAGCAGCCCAACTGGACAGGGGATATTGTACGAGCAGTACTTC.

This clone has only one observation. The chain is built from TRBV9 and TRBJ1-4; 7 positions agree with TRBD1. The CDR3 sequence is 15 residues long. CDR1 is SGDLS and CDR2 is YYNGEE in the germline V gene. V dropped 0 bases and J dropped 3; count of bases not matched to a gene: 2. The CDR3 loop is CASSVDRGANEKLFF. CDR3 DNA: TGTGCCAGCAGCGTAGACAGGGGTGCTAATGAAAAACTGTTTTTT.

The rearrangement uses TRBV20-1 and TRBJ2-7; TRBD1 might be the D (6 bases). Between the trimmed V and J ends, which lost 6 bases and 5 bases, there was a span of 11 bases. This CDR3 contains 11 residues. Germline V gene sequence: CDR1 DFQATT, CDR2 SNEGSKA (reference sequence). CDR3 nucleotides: TGCAGTGCCCGCCAGGGGAACGAGCAGTACTTC. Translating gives CSARQGNEQYF.

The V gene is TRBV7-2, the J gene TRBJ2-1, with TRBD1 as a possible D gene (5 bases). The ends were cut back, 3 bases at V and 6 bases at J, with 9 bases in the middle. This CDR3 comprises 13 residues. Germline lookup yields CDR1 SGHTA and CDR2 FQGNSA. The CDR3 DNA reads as TGTGCCAGCAGCTTCAGGGTTCGCAATGAGCAGTTCTTC. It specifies CASSFRVRNEQFF.

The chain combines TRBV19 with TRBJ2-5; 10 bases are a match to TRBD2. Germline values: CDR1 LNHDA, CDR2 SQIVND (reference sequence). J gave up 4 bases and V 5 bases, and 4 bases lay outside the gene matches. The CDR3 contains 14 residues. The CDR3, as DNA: TGTGCCAGTAGTGGGGCTAGCGGGAGAGAGACCCAGTACTTC. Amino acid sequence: CASSGASGRETQYF.

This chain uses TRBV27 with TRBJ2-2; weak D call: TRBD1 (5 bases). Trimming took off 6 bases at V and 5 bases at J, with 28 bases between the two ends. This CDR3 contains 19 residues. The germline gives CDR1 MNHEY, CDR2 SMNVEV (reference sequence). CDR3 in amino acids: CASRLRYRGNFFRTGELFF. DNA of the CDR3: TGTGCCAGCAGGCTGCGGTATAGGGGCAACTTCTTTAGAACCGGGGAGCTGTTTTTT.

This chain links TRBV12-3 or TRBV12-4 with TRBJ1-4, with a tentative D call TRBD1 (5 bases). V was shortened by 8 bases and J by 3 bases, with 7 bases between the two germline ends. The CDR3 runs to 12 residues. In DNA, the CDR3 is TGTGCCAGCGGGGCGTCTAATGAAAAACTGTTTTTT. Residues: CASGASNEKLFF.

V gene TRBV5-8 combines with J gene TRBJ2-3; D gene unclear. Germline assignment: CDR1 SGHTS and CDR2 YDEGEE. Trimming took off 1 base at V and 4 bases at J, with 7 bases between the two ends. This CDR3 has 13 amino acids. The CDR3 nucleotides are TGTGCCAGCAGCTTGCCAGGCGCAGATACGCAGTATTTT. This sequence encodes CASSLPGADTQYF. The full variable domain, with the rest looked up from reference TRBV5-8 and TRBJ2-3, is EAGVTQSPTHLIKTRGQQATLRCSPISGHTSVYWYQQALGLGLQFLLWYDEGEERNRGNFPPRFSGRQFPNYSSELNVNALELEDSALYLCASSLPGADTQYFGPGTRLTVL.

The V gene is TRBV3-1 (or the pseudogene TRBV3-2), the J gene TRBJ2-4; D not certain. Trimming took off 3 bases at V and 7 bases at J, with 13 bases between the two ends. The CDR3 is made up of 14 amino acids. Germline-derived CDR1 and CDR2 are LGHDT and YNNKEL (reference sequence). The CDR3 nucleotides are TGTGCCAGCAGCCAGAGCGACTCGTTGAACATTCAGTACTTC. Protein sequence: CASSQSDSLNIQYF.

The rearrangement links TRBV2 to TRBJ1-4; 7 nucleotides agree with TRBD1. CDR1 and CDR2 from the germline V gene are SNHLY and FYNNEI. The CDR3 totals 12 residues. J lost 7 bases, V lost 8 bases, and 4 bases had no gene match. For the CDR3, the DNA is TGTGCCAGCTACAGGGGTACTGAAAAACTGTTTTTT. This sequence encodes CASYRGTEKLFF.

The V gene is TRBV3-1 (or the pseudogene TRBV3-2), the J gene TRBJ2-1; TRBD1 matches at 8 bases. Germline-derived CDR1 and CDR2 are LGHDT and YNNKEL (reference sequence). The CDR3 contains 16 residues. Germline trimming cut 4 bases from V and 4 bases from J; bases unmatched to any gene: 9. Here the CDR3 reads CASSRLGQELYNEQFF. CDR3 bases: TGTGCCAGCAGCCGGTTGGGACAGGAGTTGTACAATGAGCAGTTCTTC.

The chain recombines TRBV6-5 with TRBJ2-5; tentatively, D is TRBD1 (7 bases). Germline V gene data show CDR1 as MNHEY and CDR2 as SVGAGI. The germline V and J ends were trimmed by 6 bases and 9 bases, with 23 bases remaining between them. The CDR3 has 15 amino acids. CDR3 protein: CASSQGDSGVVAQYF. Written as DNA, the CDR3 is TGTGCCAGCAGCCAGGGGGACTCGGGCGTGGTGGCCCAGTACTTC.

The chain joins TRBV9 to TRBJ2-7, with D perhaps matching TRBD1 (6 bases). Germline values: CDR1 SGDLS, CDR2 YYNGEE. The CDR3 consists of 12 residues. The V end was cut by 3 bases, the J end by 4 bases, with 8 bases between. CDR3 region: CASSAQGYEQYF. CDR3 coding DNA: TGTGCCAGCAGCGCACAGGGTTACGAGCAGTACTTC. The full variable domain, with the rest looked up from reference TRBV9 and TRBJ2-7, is DSGVTQTPKHLITATGQRVTLRCSPRSGDLSVYWYQQSLDQGLQFLIQYYNGEERAKGNILERFSAQQFPDLHSELNLSSLELGDSALYFCASSAQGYEQYFGPGTRLTVT.

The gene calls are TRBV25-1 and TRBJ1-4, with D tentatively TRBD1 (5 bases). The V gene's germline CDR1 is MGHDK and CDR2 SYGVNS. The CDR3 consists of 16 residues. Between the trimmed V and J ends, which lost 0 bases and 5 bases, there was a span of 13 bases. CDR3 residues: CASSEYGFPGNEKLFF. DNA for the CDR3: TGTGCCAGCAGTGAATATGGGTTCCCAGGGAATGAAAAACTGTTTTTT.

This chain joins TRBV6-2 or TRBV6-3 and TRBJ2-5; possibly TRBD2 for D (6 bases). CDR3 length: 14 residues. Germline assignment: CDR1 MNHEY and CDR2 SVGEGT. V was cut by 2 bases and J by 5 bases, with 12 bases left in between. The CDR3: CASSYPSVPETQYF. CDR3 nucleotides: TGTGCCAGCAGTTACCCTAGCGTCCCGGAGACCCAGTACTTC.

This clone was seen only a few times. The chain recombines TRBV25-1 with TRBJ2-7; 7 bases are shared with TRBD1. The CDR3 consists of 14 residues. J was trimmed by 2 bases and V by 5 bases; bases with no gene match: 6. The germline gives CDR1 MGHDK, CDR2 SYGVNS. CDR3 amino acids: CASSLTGITYEQYF. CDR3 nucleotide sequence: TGTGCCAGCAGTCTGACAGGGATTACCTACGAGCAGTACTTC.

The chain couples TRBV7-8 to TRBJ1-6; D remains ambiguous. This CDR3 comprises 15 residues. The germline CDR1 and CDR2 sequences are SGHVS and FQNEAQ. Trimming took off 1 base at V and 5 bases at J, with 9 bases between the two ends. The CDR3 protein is CASSLGGRNNSPLHF. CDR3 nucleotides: TGTGCCAGCAGCTTAGGTGGCAGGAATAATTCACCCCTCCACTTT.

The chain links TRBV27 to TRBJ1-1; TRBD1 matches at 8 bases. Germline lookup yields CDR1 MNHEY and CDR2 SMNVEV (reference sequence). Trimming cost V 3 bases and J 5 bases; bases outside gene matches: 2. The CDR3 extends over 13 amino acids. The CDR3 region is CASSFRTGTEAFF. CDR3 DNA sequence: TGTGCCAGCAGTTTCAGGACAGGGACTGAAGCTTTCTTT.

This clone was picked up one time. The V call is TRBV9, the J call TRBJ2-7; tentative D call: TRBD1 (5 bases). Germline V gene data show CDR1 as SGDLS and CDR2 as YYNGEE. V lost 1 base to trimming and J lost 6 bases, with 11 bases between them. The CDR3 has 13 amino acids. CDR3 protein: CASSVMGQGEQYF. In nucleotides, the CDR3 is TGTGCCAGCAGCGTAATGGGGCAGGGCGAGCAGTACTTC.

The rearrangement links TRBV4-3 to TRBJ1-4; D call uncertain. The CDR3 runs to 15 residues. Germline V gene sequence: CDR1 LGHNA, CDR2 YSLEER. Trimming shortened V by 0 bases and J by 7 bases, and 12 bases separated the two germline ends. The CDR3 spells CASSQDGSGGEKLFF. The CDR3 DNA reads TGCGCCAGCAGCCAAGACGGGTCGGGTGGTGAAAAACTGTTTTTT.

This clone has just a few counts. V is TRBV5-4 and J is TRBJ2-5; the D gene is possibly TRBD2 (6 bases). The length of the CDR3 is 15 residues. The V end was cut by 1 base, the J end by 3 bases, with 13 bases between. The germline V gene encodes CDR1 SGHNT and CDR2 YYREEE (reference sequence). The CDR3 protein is CASSLLGTGEETQYF. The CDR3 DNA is TGTGCCAGCAGCTTGCTCGGGACTGGTGAAGAGACCCAGTACTTC. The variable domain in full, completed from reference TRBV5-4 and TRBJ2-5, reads ETGVTQSPTHLIKTRGQQVTLRCSSQSGHNTVSWYQQALGQGPQFIFQYYREEENGRGNFPPRFSGLQFPNYSSELNVNALELDDSALYLCASSLLGTGEETQYFGPGTRLLVL.